This TCR beta chain was identified during a study of shared clonotypes between healthy human individuals. Study-wide results and caveats: Generation probabilities were higher for clonotypes shared across all four sorted-subset donors than for unshared ones.

A remark on this clone: Its antigen is not known.

Germline V gene sequence: CDR1 MNHNS, CDR2 SASEGT. This CDR3 is 16 amino acids long. Trimming shortened V by 4 bases and J by 3 bases, and 16 bases separated the two germline ends. This table comes from immunoSEQ multiplex PCR, and its TCRdb copy is limited to in-frame clones, with some not included. The sample includes around 1.5 million clones, 95% to 99% seen only once; the top ten take about 0.4%. Sequencing used naive CD4+ T cells sorted from blood. Subset noted: CD45RA+ positively selected. This receptor was identified in a man under 40 in good health. V and J are TRBV6-1 and TRBJ1-5; D possibly corresponds to TRBD1 (5 bases). CDR3 DNA sequence: TGTGCCAGCAGTGGCAGGGAGAGTTGGAACAATCAGCCCCAGCATTTT. This translates into CASSGRESWNNQPQHF.